The 24 T cell receptor beta chains reported below all come from one sample, sequenced in a study of T-cell memory formation after mild COVID-19. MiXCR, run by TCRdb on the 5' RACE reads, gives a single entry per CDR3 protein. Found here are some 86,000 distinct CDR3 sequences, 20% to 30% of them singletons; the top ten hold 35% to 50%. The specimen sequenced was PBMCs or a T cell subset sorted from them (not recorded which). These receptors all stem from a man aged 18 to 35 who had mild COVID-19 (a few samples of this study predate the infection). Cell type and time point are not known.

The chain combines TRBV24-1 with TRBJ2-1, with D perhaps matching TRBD1 (6 bases). This CDR3 contains 14 residues. In germline, CDR1 is KGHDR, CDR2 SFDVKD. V lost 3 bases and J 9 bases, leaving 14 bases between the germline ends. The chain's CDR3 is CATSDAGQSSEQFF. The CDR3 DNA reads as TGTGCCACCAGTGATGCCGGACAGTCCAGTGAGCAGTTCTTC.

V is TRBV7-9 and J is TRBJ2-7; no definite D call. Trimming removed 5 bases at V and 6 bases at J, with 8 bases between. CDR1 and CDR2 (germline): SEHNR, FQNEAQ (reference sequence). This CDR3 contains 11 residues. In DNA, the CDR3 is TGTGCCAGCAGCAAGGGCGCCGAGCAGTACGTC. Translation gives CASSKGAEQYV.

The chain links TRBV12-3 or TRBV12-4 to TRBJ1-2; D not certain. V was shortened by 7 bases and J by 6 bases, with 15 bases between the two germline ends. The CDR3 covers 13 residues. The CDR3 loop reads CASKEANMNGYTF. The DNA of the CDR3 is TGTGCCAGCAAGGAAGCCAATATGAATGGCTACACCTTC.

This rearrangement joins TRBV4-1 to TRBJ2-7; 7 bases fit TRBD1. Germline-derived CDR1 and CDR2 are MGHRA and YSYEKL. J was trimmed by 4 bases and V by 6 bases; bases with no gene match: 12. The CDR3 covers 15 residues. Written as DNA, the CDR3 is TGCGCCAGCAGTCCTACTCCCGGGACAGCATACGAGCAGTACGTC. This sequence encodes CASSPTPGTAYEQYV.

CDR3: CASSYSWGDQPQHF. CDR3 DNA sequence: TGTGCCAGCAGTTACTCTTGGGGGGATCAGCCCCAGCATTTT. This sequence joins TRBV6-6 and TRBJ1-5; a weak D match, TRBD1 (5 bases). The CDR3 has 14 amino acids. Germline V gene data show CDR1 as MNHNY and CDR2 as SVGAGI (reference sequence). Trimming cost V 0 bases and J 5 bases, with 8 bases left between them.

The chain recombines TRBV6-2 or TRBV6-3 with TRBJ1-5; D unresolved. From germline, CDR1 is MNHEY and CDR2 SVGEGT. This CDR3 spans 14 amino acids. V lost 0 bases and J lost 4, with 7 bases in between. The CDR3 spells CASSYSGVNQPQHF. The CDR3 DNA sequence: TGTGCCAGCAGTTACTCTGGGGTGAATCAGCCCCAGCATTTT.

J is TRBJ2-5 and V is TRBV7-9; D is unresolved. Germline V gives CDR1 SEHNR, CDR2 FQNEAQ (reference sequence). Deletions cut 0 bases from V and 3 bases from J, with 11 bases between. The CDR3 consists of 15 residues. For the CDR3, the DNA is TGTGCCAGCAGCTTAGCCGGCGACTGGGAAGAGACCCAGTACTTC. It is translated as CASSLAGDWEETQYF.

This clonotype was seen more than once but under ten times. The rearrangement uses TRBV11-2 and TRBJ1-6, with D perhaps TRBD1 (5 bases). Germline V CDR1 and CDR2: SGHAT, FQNNGV. CDR3 size: 12 residues. The germline V and J ends were trimmed by 5 bases and 12 bases, with 11 bases remaining between them. CDR3 DNA: TGTGCCAGCAGCCTCAGGGTGGAACCCCTCCACTTT. Its protein product is CASSLRVEPLHF.

This clonotype has a handful of counts. The chain carries TRBV27 and TRBJ1-2, with 7 bases that match TRBD1. The germline gives CDR1 MNHEY, CDR2 SMNVEV (reference sequence). Germline trimming cut 6 bases from V and 5 bases from J; bases unmatched to any gene: 6. This CDR3 contains 13 residues. The CDR3 region has the DNA TGTGCCAGCAGAGGAGACAGGGCTTATGGCTACACCTTC. This translates into CASRGDRAYGYTF.

This clonotype was recorded a few times. The chain recombines TRBV7-2 with TRBJ2-3; D remains unclear. CDR1 and CDR2 from the germline V gene are SGHTA and FQGNSA. The length of the CDR3 is 14 residues. V gave up 2 bases and J gave up 8 bases, with 14 bases separating them. In DNA, the CDR3 is TGTGCCAGCAGCTTACAGGCGAGTGCCACTACGCAGTATTTT. Encoded protein: CASSLQASATTQYF.

The J gene is TRBJ2-7, the V gene TRBV25-1; 10 nucleotides align to TRBD2. This CDR3 is 13 amino acids long. CDR1 is MGHDK and CDR2 is SYGVNS in the germline V gene. V shed 7 bases and J 6 bases; nucleotides not matched to a gene: 6. The CDR3 is CASTPAGGCEQYV. The DNA for the CDR3 is TGTGCCAGCACCCCAGCGGGGGGGTGCGAGCAGTACGTC.

V and J are TRBV12-3 or TRBV12-4 and TRBJ2-1, with 10 positions matching TRBD2. The CDR3 is 16 residues long. Germline trimming cut 5 bases from V and 10 bases from J; bases unmatched to any gene: 14. The CDR3: CASSPRSSGGEREQFF. The CDR3 DNA follows: TGTGCCAGCAGTCCCAGGTCCAGCGGGGGGGAGAGAGAGCAGTTCTTC.

The chain couples TRBV4-2 to TRBJ2-2; D gene unclear. CDR3 size: 13 residues. The V gene's germline CDR1 is LGHNA and CDR2 YNFKEQ. Trimming left V 2 bases short and J 4 bases short, with 5 bases between. CDR3 in amino acids: CASSQRFTGELFF. For the CDR3, the DNA is TGTGCCAGCAGCCAACGCTTCACCGGGGAGCTGTTTTTT.

This clonotype appeared a few times. This rearrangement joins TRBV6-2 or TRBV6-3 to TRBJ2-1, with a possible D match to TRBD1 (6 bases). The V gene's germline CDR1 is MNHEY and CDR2 SVGEGT. This CDR3 comprises 16 residues. The V and J ends lost 4 bases and 3 bases respectively, with 16 bases between them. The CDR3 DNA is TGTGCCAGCAGTTTCCCACAGGGCTCAATCTACAATGAGCAGTTCTTC. It is translated as CASSFPQGSIYNEQFF.

This clonotype was recorded a few times. The genes are TRBV12-3 or TRBV12-4 and TRBJ2-3, with D hard to call. The CDR3 spans 12 residues. Trimming stripped 3 bases from V and 6 bases from J, with 7 bases between. This CDR3 is CASSFKRDTQYF. The CDR3, as DNA: TGTGCCAGCAGTTTTAAGCGCGATACGCAGTATTTT.

The rearrangement links TRBV6-1 to TRBJ2-1, with TRBD1 matching 9 bases. CDR3 length equals 12 residues. CDR1 and CDR2 from the germline V gene are MNHNS and SASEGT. The J segment lost 8 bases and the V segment lost 6 bases, leaving 2 bases of the junction unmatched. CDR3 sequence reads: CASRRQGDEQFF. The CDR3 DNA sequence: TGTGCCAGCAGGAGACAGGGGGATGAGCAGTTCTTC.

The chain employs TRBV12-3 or TRBV12-4 and TRBJ2-1, with 8 bases identical to TRBD2. V gave up 3 bases and J gave up 6 bases; unmatched junction bases: 1. The CDR3 is made up of 13 amino acids. CDR3 protein: CASSFAGGNEQFF. CDR3 DNA: TGTGCCAGCAGTTTTGCGGGGGGCAATGAGCAGTTCTTC.

The chain employs TRBV13 and TRBJ1-1; 8 bases are shared with TRBD1. This CDR3 has 14 residues. In germline, CDR1 is PRHDT, CDR2 FYEKMQ (reference sequence). Trimming took 5 bases from V and 5 from J; bases not matched to a gene: 7. CDR3 DNA: TGTGCCAGCAGCCTCGGGACAGGTGAAACTGAAGCTTTCTTT. Translated, it gives CASSLGTGETEAFF.

This chain uses TRBV7-2 with TRBJ1-2, with unresolved D. Germline CDR1 and CDR2: SGHTA and FQGNSA. V lost 4 bases and J lost 2, with 5 bases in between. CDR3 length: 12 amino acids. Here the CDR3 reads CASSSTNYGYTF. CDR3 bases: TGTGCCAGCAGCTCCACCAACTATGGCTACACCTTC. Full variable domain (outside the CDR3, taken from reference TRBV7-2 and TRBJ1-2): GAGVSQSPSNKVTEKGKDVELRCDPISGHTALYWYRQSLGQGLEFLIYFQGNSAPDKSGLPSDRFSAERTGGSVSTLTIQRTQQEDSAVYLCASSSTNYGYTFGSGTRLTVV.

This clonotype was counted only a few times. V is TRBV14 and J is TRBJ2-5; D may be TRBD1 (5 bases). With 4 bases removed from V and 3 bases from J, the gap between germline ends came to 18 bases. The CDR3 sequence is 16 residues long. The germline CDR1 and CDR2 sequences are SGHDN and FVKESK. In nucleotides, the CDR3 is TGTGCCAGCAGCCTCCTCGGGCAGGGAACTAAAGAGACCCAGTACTTC. Protein: CASSLLGQGTKETQYF.

The table lists this clonotype with a few counts. The chain joins TRBV7-2 to TRBJ2-1; no definite D call. The germline V gene encodes CDR1 SGHTA and CDR2 FQGNSA. The CDR3 runs 16 residues. Between the trimmed V and J ends, which lost 0 bases and 0 bases, there was a span of 9 bases. The DNA of the CDR3 is TGTGCCAGCAGCTTAGCCGTCTACTCCTCCTACAATGAGCAGTTCTTC. Encoded protein: CASSLAVYSSYNEQFF.

This clonotype was counted ten times or more. This chain connects TRBV11-2 to TRBJ2-1; D not resolved. Germline V gene data show CDR1 as SGHAT and CDR2 as FQNNGV. There are 13 residues in the CDR3. V was clipped by 1 base and J by 4 bases, with 5 bases between them. The DNA for the CDR3 is TGTGCCAGCAGCTTAGGGCCTTACAATGAGCAGTTCTTC. This gives the protein CASSLGPYNEQFF.

Only a few counts were recorded for this clonotype. This sequence joins TRBV2 and TRBJ2-1; TRBD1 agrees at 10 bases. V lost 6 bases to trimming and J lost 7 bases; unmatched junction nucleotides: 9. The CDR3 spans 15 residues. CDR1 SNHLY and CDR2 FYNNEI come from the germline V gene. The CDR3 sequence: CASRVRDRGGNEQFF. In nucleotides, the CDR3 is TGTGCCAGCAGAGTCCGGGACAGGGGAGGTAATGAGCAGTTCTTC.

The chain links TRBV4-1 to TRBJ2-2; possible D gene TRBD1, 6 bases. The V end was cut by 8 bases, the J end by 7 bases, with 20 bases between. CDR1 and CDR2 from the germline V gene are MGHRA and YSYEKL. The CDR3 runs 15 residues. CDR3: CASRIHPQGHGELFF. In nucleotides, the CDR3 is TGCGCCAGCCGTATCCATCCACAGGGTCACGGGGAGCTGTTTTTT.